The following is a T cell receptor (beta chain) sequence with its context. The antigen is undetermined. The data belong to a study of cytomegalovirus exposure and HLA in healthy donors. Broader study findings: Later analysis reportedly placed an Asian-associated ancestry cluster below the roughly 700-donor mean in N-insertions. A further, later analysis showed that HLA-associated TCR beta chains (compared with equally common others) were more clonally expanded.

The PCR made use of 60 Vbeta and 13 Jbeta primers. Using immunoSEQ multiplex PCR, the repertoire was profiled, and TCRdb retains in-frame clones only, with some absent. The sample has 75,000 to 100,000 clones, around 77% seen once. The sample was PBMCs. This TCR came from a man aged 40-50 years in good health and CMV-seronegative.

The CDR3 DNA reads as TGTGCCAGCAGCTTAGGAGGGAGCAGCACTGAAGCTTTCTTT. Translating it yields CASSLGGSSTEAFF. The J gene is TRBJ1-1, the V gene TRBV7-8; D is ambiguous. Trimming removed 1 base from V and 4 bases from J, with 10 bases in between. Germline CDR1 SGHVS, CDR2 FQNEAQ. The CDR3 sequence is 14 residues long.